A single sample gave rise to the 7 T cell receptor beta chains below, sequenced in a study of blood T cell repertoires in COVID-19. The repertoire was sequenced with immunoSEQ multiplex PCR; TCRdb's copy has only in-frame clones and lacks some. The data hold about 220,000 clones, with about 78% observed a single time. Sequencing was performed on peripheral blood. These receptors were collected from a woman in her seventies with acute or convalescent COVID-19.

CDR3 sequence reads: CASSLDESLYSYNEQFF. The CDR3, as DNA: TGTGCCAGCAGCTTAGATGAATCACTTTACTCCTACAATGAGCAGTTCTTC. The chain carries TRBV11-2 and TRBJ2-1; no clear D. The CDR3 has 17 amino acids. The germline CDR1 and CDR2 sequences are SGHAT and FQNNGV. V dropped 0 bases and J dropped 0 bases, with 12 bases sitting between them.

The chain is built from TRBV18 and TRBJ2-2, with TRBD1 matching over 7 bases. The CDR3 contains 15 residues. Germline V gene sequence: CDR1 KGHSH, CDR2 LQKENI. The J segment lost 2 bases and the V segment lost 6 bases, leaving 6 bases of the junction unmatched. The CDR3 spells CASSPTGPNTGELFF. CDR3 coding DNA: TGTGCCAGCTCGCCGACAGGGCCTAACACCGGGGAGCTGTTTTTT.

CDR3 amino acids: CASSLQGADTQYF. CDR3 DNA sequence: TGTGCCAGCAGCTTGCAGGGGGCAGATACGCAGTATTTT. This chain joins TRBV5-4 and TRBJ2-3, with 7 bases that match TRBD1. Germline assignment: CDR1 SGHNT and CDR2 YYREEE (reference sequence). The CDR3 has 13 residues. The V gene end was trimmed by 1 base and the J gene end by 4 bases; junction bases not matched to a gene: 0.

The gene calls are TRBV5-5 and TRBJ2-2; no definite D call. CDR1 is SGHKS and CDR2 is YYEKEE in the germline V gene (reference sequence). The CDR3 contains 15 residues. V shed 2 bases and J shed 2 bases, with 10 bases lying between them. The CDR3 sequence: CASSLDSSNTGELFF. CDR3 nucleotide sequence: TGTGCCAGCAGCTTAGATAGCTCCAACACCGGGGAGCTGTTTTTT.

The chain has TRBV6-5 and TRBJ1-6; no clear D. The CDR3 consists of 15 residues. In germline, CDR1 is MNHEY, CDR2 SVGAGI. V lost 4 bases, J lost 6 bases, and 13 bases lay in between. The CDR3 loop reads CASSSRDDGNSPLHF. The CDR3 nucleotides read TGTGCCAGCAGTTCCCGGGATGATGGTAATTCACCCCTCCACTTT.

This chain links TRBV10-3 with TRBJ2-1; 8 positions agree with TRBD2. Trimming at V came to 3 bases and at J to 4 bases, leaving 8 bases not matched to a gene. Germline CDR1 ENHRY, CDR2 SYGVKD. The CDR3 length is 16 residues. Written as DNA, the CDR3 is TGTGCCATCAGTGATGGGGGTAGCGGGGCTTACAATGAGCAGTTCTTC. The encoded protein is CAISDGGSGAYNEQFF.

V gene TRBV3-1 (or the pseudogene TRBV3-2) combines with J gene TRBJ2-1, with 10 bases lining up with TRBD2. This CDR3 region has 16 residues. V was clipped by 0 bases and J by 3 bases; unmatched bases: 2. Germline V gene data show CDR1 as LGHDT and CDR2 as YNNKEL (reference sequence). Here the CDR3 reads CASSQDSSGGYNEQFF. The CDR3 nucleotides read TGTGCCAGCAGCCAAGATTCTAGCGGGGGCTACAATGAGCAGTTCTTC.